Following are 27 T cell receptor beta chains from one sample sequenced in a study of blood T cells in healthy people across ages. Together with a sample-barcoded 5' primer, a J-beta primer mix was included in a second PCR lasting roughly 6 to 12 cycles. TCRdb re-called the 5' RACE reads with MiXCR, one entry per CDR3 protein. The data contain approximately 940,000 distinct CDR3 sequences, under 50% of them seen just once; the ten biggest clones take up about an eighth. The sequencing sample was made of blood. Source of these receptors: a man younger than 45 in good health.

This clonotype was seen a single time. The chain recombines TRBV3-1 with TRBJ1-2, with D perhaps matching TRBD1 (5 bases). CDR1 is LGHDT, CDR2 YNNKEL, per germline (reference sequence). The V end was cut by 4 bases, the J end by 6 bases, with 15 bases between. The CDR3 spans 14 residues. The chain's CDR3 is CASSLAPGLDGYTF. Here the CDR3 DNA reads TGTGCCAGCAGCCTTGCTCCAGGGTTAGATGGCTACACCTTC.

The genes are TRBV5-1 and TRBJ2-7; the D is unclear. V dropped 3 bases and J dropped 3 bases, with 13 bases sitting between them. Germline V lookup: CDR1 SGHRS, CDR2 YFSETQ. The CDR3 spans 14 residues. The CDR3 DNA follows: TGCGCCAGCAGCTCGGAAGCTTCATACTACGAGCAGTACTTC. This gives the protein CASSSEASYYEQYF.

This clonotype has only a few counts. This rearrangement joins TRBV12-3 or TRBV12-4 to TRBJ1-4, with D uncertain. With 3 bases removed from V and 5 bases from J, the gap between germline ends came to 7 bases. This CDR3 comprises 13 residues. The CDR3 nucleotides are TGTGCCAGCAGTTTGACGGGGAATGAAAAACTGTTTTTT. This translates into CASSLTGNEKLFF.

The rearrangement links TRBV6-2 or TRBV6-3 to TRBJ2-1; perhaps TRBD2 as D (6 bases). Trimming cost V 2 bases and J 6 bases, with 14 bases left between them. This CDR3 spans 15 amino acids. Germline-derived CDR1 and CDR2 are MNHEY and SVGEGT. The CDR3 region has the DNA TGTGCCAGCAGTTACGGGGATCTGGGGGGCAATGAGCAGTTCTTC. Protein: CASSYGDLGGNEQFF.

The chain recombines TRBV12-3 or TRBV12-4 with TRBJ1-1; possible D gene TRBD1, 6 bases. Deletions cut 5 bases from V and 0 bases from J, with 13 bases between. There are 15 residues in the CDR3. The CDR3 spells CASSDRDKLNTEAFF. CDR3 bases: TGTGCCAGCAGTGACCGGGACAAGCTGAACACTGAAGCTTTCTTT.

V is TRBV30 and J is TRBJ1-2, with D tentatively TRBD1 (6 bases). The V gene lost 4 bases and the J gene lost 5 bases, with 11 bases spanning the gap. CDR1 GTSNPN and CDR2 SVGIG come from the germline V gene (reference sequence). The CDR3 length is 12 residues. CDR3 coding DNA: TGTGCCTGGAATCGGGGGGCTTATGGCTACACCTTC. This gives the protein CAWNRGAYGYTF. The full variable domain, with the rest looked up from reference TRBV30 and TRBJ1-2, is SQTIHQWPATLVQPVGSPLSLECTVEGTSNPNLYWYRQAAGRGLQLLFYSVGIGQISSEVPQNLSASRPQDRQFILSSKKLLLSDSGFYLCAWNRGAYGYTFGSGTRLTVV.

The chain uses TRBV14 and TRBJ2-7; no reliable D call. Germline CDR1 reads SGHDN; CDR2 reads FVKESK. Trimming took 4 bases from V and 2 from J, leaving 21 bases between them. This CDR3 contains 17 residues. Written as DNA, the CDR3 is TGTGCCAGCAGCCCAAACCTCGGACCCTTCTCGACCTACGAGCAGTACTTC. Translation gives CASSPNLGPFSTYEQYF.

This clonotype occurred a few times. The J gene is TRBJ2-7, the V gene TRBV27; either TRBD1 or TRBD2 may fit D (5 bases each). Trimming took off 2 bases at V and 0 bases at J, with 14 bases between the two ends. Per germline, CDR1 MNHEY and CDR2 SMNVEV (reference sequence). The length of the CDR3 is 16 residues. DNA for the CDR3: TGTGCCAGCAGTTTAAGAGGGACGGGGAGCTCCTACGAGCAGTACTTC. Encoded protein: CASSLRGTGSSYEQYF.

The CDR3 DNA reads as TGTGCCAGCAGCCGGGGGGGACTCGGGACTGAAGCTTTCTTT. It specifies CASSRGGLGTEAFF. V gene TRBV3-1 combines with J gene TRBJ1-1; D is perhaps TRBD1 (5 bases). Germline values: CDR1 LGHDT, CDR2 YNNKEL (reference sequence). The CDR3 length is 14 residues. The germline V and J ends were trimmed by 4 bases and 5 bases, with 14 bases remaining between them.

This clonotype was observed a few times. V usage is TRBV2 and J usage is TRBJ2-7, with D possibly called TRBD1 or TRBD2 (5 bases each). The CDR3 runs 15 residues. Germline-derived CDR1 and CDR2 are SNHLY and FYNNEI. The V and J ends lost 6 bases and 7 bases respectively, with 22 bases between them. The CDR3 DNA follows: TGTGCCAGCAGACTGCAGGGAATCGAAGCGGAAGAGCAGTACTTC. This translates into CASRLQGIEAEEQYF.

This chain uses TRBV28 with TRBJ2-7; 7 positions match TRBD1. The J segment lost 4 bases and the V segment lost 6 bases, leaving 9 bases of the junction unmatched. Germline CDR1 is MDHEN and CDR2 is SYDVKM. The CDR3 runs to 14 residues. The CDR3 loop is CASRSGTESYEQYF. Here the CDR3 DNA reads TGTGCCAGCAGGTCTGGGACAGAGTCATACGAGCAGTACTTC.

This clonotype appeared once. The chain carries TRBV10-2 and TRBJ1-2; D might be TRBD1 (5 bases). The length of the CDR3 is 17 residues. Trimming stripped 5 bases from V and 6 bases from J, with 25 bases between. CDR1 and CDR2 (germline): WSHSY, SAAADI. The CDR3: CASSLPGGGSDSHGYTF. For the CDR3, the DNA is TGCGCCAGCAGTCTCCCCGGGGGGGGGAGCGATAGTCATGGCTACACCTTC.

V and J are TRBV27 and TRBJ2-1; D call uncertain. The CDR3 consists of 15 residues. Trimming cost V 3 bases and J 0 bases, with 9 bases left between them. Germline values: CDR1 MNHEY, CDR2 SMNVEV (reference sequence). CDR3 region: CASSFAISSYNEQFF. CDR3 DNA: TGTGCCAGCAGTTTTGCAATAAGCTCCTACAATGAGCAGTTCTTC.

This clonotype has only a few counts. V is TRBV7-9 and J is TRBJ2-5; D possibly corresponds to TRBD1 (5 bases). Germline CDR1 is SEHNR and CDR2 is FQNEAQ (reference sequence). Between the trimmed V and J ends, which lost 10 bases and 2 bases, there was a span of 8 bases. The CDR3 is 11 residues long. DNA of the CDR3: TGTGCCAACGACAGTCAAGAGACCCAGTACTTC. It codes for CANDSQETQYF.

This clonotype was detected a few times. The V gene is TRBV6-5, the J gene TRBJ2-1, with a possible D match to TRBD2 (6 bases). This CDR3 has 14 residues. Germline loops: CDR1 MNHEY, CDR2 SVGAGI. V gave up 6 bases and J gave up 1 base, with 10 bases separating them. The CDR3 loop is CASRPAGSYNEQFF. The DNA of the CDR3 is TGTGCCAGCAGACCCGCGGGATCCTACAATGAGCAGTTCTTC.

The V call is TRBV6-1, the J call TRBJ1-6, with 10 bases lining up with TRBD1. The J segment lost 5 bases and the V segment lost 4 bases, leaving 5 bases of the junction unmatched. The CDR3 totals 16 residues. In germline, CDR1 is MNHNS, CDR2 SASEGT. In DNA form, the CDR3 reads TGTGCCAGCAGTGCCCCGGACAGGGGGAATAATTCACCCCTCCACTTT. Its protein is CASSAPDRGNNSPLHF.

V usage is TRBV6-1 and J usage is TRBJ1-1, with D unclear. Germline CDR1 reads MNHNS; CDR2 reads SASEGT. This CDR3 has 14 residues. Trimming shortened V by 3 bases and J by 2 bases, and 10 bases separated the two germline ends. The CDR3 is CASSDRFLNTEAFF. Written as DNA, the CDR3 is TGTGCCAGCAGTGACCGGTTTCTTAACACTGAAGCTTTCTTT.

As for this clonotype: Germline is not matched at one junction end, which may reflect a read error. The J gene is TRBJ1-6, the V gene TRBV6-5; 7 bases agree with TRBD1. The CDR3 contains 15 residues. Germline lookup yields CDR1 MNHEY and CDR2 SVGAGI. Written as DNA, the CDR3 is TGCGCCAGCAGTTACGCCAGGGGGGGACACTCACCCCTCCACTTT. Encoded protein: CASSYARGGHSPLHF.

The gene calls are TRBV6-2 or TRBV6-3 and TRBJ2-5; D gene unclear. The CDR3 has 12 amino acids. The germline V gene has CDR1 MNHEY and CDR2 SVGEGT. Deletions cut 5 bases from V and 3 bases from J, with 7 bases between. The CDR3 here is CASSRQKETQYF. CDR3 DNA: TGTGCCAGCAGTCGACAAAAAGAGACCCAGTACTTC.

The CDR3 DNA reads TGCAGTGCGGAGGGCTTCATGGAGACCCAGTACTTC. It codes for CSAEGFMETQYF. The genes are TRBV20-1 and TRBJ2-5, with a tentative D call TRBD2 (6 bases). The V and J ends lost 6 bases and 5 bases respectively, with 13 bases between them. Germline values: CDR1 DFQATT, CDR2 SNEGSKA (reference sequence). The CDR3 sequence is 12 residues long.

The rearrangement joins TRBV7-2 to TRBJ1-4; maybe TRBD1 (5 bases). Trimming pared 1 base from V and 0 bases from J, leaving 12 bases between. CDR1 is SGHTA, CDR2 FQGNSA, per germline. CDR3 length: 17 residues. For the CDR3, the DNA is TGTGCCAGCAGCTTAGGGGGCGCAGGAGCAACTAATGAAAAACTGTTTTTT. Protein product: CASSLGGAGATNEKLFF. Based on the CDR3 plus reference TRBV7-2 and TRBJ1-4, the full variable domain is GAGVSQSPSNKVTEKGKDVELRCDPISGHTALYWYRQSLGQGLEFLIYFQGNSAPDKSGLPSDRFSAERTGGSVSTLTIQRTQQEDSAVYLCASSLGGAGATNEKLFFGSGTQLSVL.

This clonotype was detected only a few times. The chain employs TRBV6-6 and TRBJ1-4, with D unclear. Germline assignment: CDR1 MNHNY and CDR2 SVGAGI (reference sequence). Trimming took off 2 bases at V and 6 bases at J, with 1 base between the two ends. The CDR3 has 11 amino acids. The CDR3 DNA reads TGTGCCAGCAGTTACGATGAAAAACTGTTTTTT. Translated, it gives CASSYDEKLFF.

V gene TRBV6-1 combines with J gene TRBJ2-1, with 10 bases identical to TRBD2. This CDR3 comprises 17 residues. Per the germline V gene, CDR1 is MNHNS and CDR2 is SASEGT. With V trimmed by 3 bases and J by 6 bases, 11 bases remained unmatched. The CDR3 spells CASSDRTSGHLRNEQFF. Here the CDR3 DNA reads TGTGCCAGCAGTGATAGGACTAGCGGTCACCTTCGCAATGAGCAGTTCTTC.

On this clonotype: This could be a read error, since a much larger clone is one nucleotide away. The chain is built from TRBV4-1 and TRBJ1-1, with D tentatively TRBD1 (6 bases). This CDR3 spans 15 amino acids. CDR1 is MGHRA, CDR2 YSYEKL, per germline. V lost 3 bases and J lost 2, with 13 bases in between. Here the CDR3 DNA reads TGCGCCAGCAGCCACCTTGGACAGAAAAACACTGAAGCTTTCTTT. Translation gives CASSHLGQKNTEAFF.

This clonotype has only a few counts. The chain recombines TRBV20-1 with TRBJ2-1; 8 bases are shared with TRBD2. V dropped 3 bases and J dropped 8; count of bases not matched to a gene: 21. The CDR3 sequence is 18 residues long. Germline V gives CDR1 DFQATT, CDR2 SNEGSKA (reference sequence). The CDR3 sequence: CSARGVLTGPSGLYEQFF. The CDR3 region has the DNA TGCAGTGCTAGGGGGGTCTTAACGGGGCCTAGCGGGTTGTATGAGCAGTTCTTC.

This clonotype was recorded once. This sequence joins TRBV2 and TRBJ1-6; 8 positions match TRBD1. With 5 bases clipped from V and 12 bases from J, the junction kept 12 bases outside the gene matches. Per the germline V gene, CDR1 is SNHLY and CDR2 is FYNNEI. This CDR3 contains 15 residues. DNA for the CDR3: TGTGCCAGCAGTCCCGGACAGGGCCGCATCCAACCCCTCCACTTT. Translated: CASSPGQGRIQPLHF.

This chain uses TRBV25-1 with TRBJ1-2, with a weak D call TRBD1 (5 bases). In germline, CDR1 is MGHDK, CDR2 SYGVNS. There are 15 residues in the CDR3. Trimming left V 2 bases short and J 4 bases short, with 14 bases between. DNA of the CDR3: TGTGCCAGCAGTGAACCGGGACGGCCTATCTATGGCTACACCTTC. It translates to CASSEPGRPIYGYTF.